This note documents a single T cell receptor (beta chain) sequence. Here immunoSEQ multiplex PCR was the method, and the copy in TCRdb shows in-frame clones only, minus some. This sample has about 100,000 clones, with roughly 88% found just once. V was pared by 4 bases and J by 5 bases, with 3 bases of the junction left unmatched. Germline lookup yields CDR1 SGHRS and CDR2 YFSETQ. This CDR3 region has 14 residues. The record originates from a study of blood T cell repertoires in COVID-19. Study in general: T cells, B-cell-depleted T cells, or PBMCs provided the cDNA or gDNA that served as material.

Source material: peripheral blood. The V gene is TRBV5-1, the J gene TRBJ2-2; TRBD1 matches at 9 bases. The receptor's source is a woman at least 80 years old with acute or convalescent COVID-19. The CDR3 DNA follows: TGCGCCAGCAGCCGGGACAGGGTGACCGGGGAGCTGTTTTTT. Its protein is CASSRDRVTGELFF.